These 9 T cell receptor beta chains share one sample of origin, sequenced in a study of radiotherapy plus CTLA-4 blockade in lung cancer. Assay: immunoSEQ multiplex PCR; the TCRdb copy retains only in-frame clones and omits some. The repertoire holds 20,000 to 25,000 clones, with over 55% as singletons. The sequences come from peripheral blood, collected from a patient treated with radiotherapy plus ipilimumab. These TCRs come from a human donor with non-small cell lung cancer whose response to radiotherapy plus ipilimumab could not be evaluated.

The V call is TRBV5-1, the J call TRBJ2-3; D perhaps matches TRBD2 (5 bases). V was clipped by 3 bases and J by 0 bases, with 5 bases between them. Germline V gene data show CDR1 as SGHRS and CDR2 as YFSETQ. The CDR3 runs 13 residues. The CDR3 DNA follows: TGCGCCAGCAGCTGGACTAGCACAGATACGCAGTATTTT. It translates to CASSWTSTDTQYF.

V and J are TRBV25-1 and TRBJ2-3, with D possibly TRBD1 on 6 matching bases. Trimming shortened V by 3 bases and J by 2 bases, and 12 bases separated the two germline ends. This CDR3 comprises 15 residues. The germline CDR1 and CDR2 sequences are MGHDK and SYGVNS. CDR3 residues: CASSDPRGITDTQYF. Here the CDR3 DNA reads TGTGCCAGCAGTGACCCCAGGGGAATCACAGATACGCAGTATTTT.

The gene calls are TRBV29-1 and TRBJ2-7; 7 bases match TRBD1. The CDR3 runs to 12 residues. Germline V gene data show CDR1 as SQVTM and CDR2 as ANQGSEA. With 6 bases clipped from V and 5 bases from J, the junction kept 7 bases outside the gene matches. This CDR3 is CSVTGQRNEQYF. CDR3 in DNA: TGCAGCGTGACGGGACAGAGGAACGAGCAGTACTTC.

The CDR3 DNA reads TGTGCCAGCAGGCCCGGACAGGGCTACGAGCAGTACTTC. The encoded protein is CASRPGQGYEQYF. The chain couples TRBV6-6 to TRBJ2-7; 8 bases fit TRBD1. With V trimmed by 6 bases and J by 3 bases, 4 bases remained unmatched. CDR3 length equals 13 residues. Germline lookup yields CDR1 MNHNY and CDR2 SVGAGI (reference sequence).

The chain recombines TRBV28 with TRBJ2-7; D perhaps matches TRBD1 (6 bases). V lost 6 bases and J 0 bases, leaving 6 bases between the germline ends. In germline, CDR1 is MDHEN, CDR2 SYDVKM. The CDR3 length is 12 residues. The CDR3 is CASRGASYEQYF. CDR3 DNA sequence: TGTGCCAGCAGGGGGGCCTCCTACGAGCAGTACTTC.

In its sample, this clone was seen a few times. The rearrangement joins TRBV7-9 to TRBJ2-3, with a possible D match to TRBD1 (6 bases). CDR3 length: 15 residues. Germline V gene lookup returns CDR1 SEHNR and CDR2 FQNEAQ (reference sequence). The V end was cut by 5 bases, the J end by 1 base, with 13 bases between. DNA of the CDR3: TGTGCCAGCAGCACAACAGGGTGGGGCACAGATACGCAGTATTTT. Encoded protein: CASSTTGWGTDTQYF.

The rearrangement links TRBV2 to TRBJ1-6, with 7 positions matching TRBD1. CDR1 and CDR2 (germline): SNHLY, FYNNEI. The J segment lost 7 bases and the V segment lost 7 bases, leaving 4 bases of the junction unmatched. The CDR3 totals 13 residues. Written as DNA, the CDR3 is TGTGCCAGCACCCTGGACAGGAATTCACCCCTCCACTTT. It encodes CASTLDRNSPLHF.

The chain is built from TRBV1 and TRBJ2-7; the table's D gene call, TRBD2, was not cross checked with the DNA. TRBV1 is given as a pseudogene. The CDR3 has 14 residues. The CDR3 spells CTSTIAGGPNEQYF. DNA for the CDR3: TGCACCAGCACTATAGCGGGAGGGCCGAACGAGCAGTACTTC.

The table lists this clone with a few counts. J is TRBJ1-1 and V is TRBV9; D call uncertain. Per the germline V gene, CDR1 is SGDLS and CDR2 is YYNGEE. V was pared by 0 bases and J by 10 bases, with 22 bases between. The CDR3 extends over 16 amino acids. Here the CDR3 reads CASSVEAEGGKTPAFF. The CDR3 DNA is TGTGCCAGCAGCGTAGAGGCAGAAGGCGGTAAAACTCCAGCTTTCTTT.